This T cell receptor beta chain was documented in a study of blood T cell repertoires in COVID-19. Study as a whole: Samples taken during acute and convalescent COVID-19 were collected in the United States, Italy and Spain. From T cells, B-cell-depleted T cells, or PBMCs came the material, which was cDNA or gDNA.

Per the original data handling: Nucleated cell counts were estimated from reference gene primer amplification. Here immunoSEQ multiplex PCR was the method, and the copy in TCRdb shows in-frame clones only, minus some. Clone size and V and J calls were adopted from that table, with D and trimming inferred from the DNA. The table records over 300,000 clones, more than 70% of them present only once. V was clipped by 5 bases and J by 0 bases; unmatched bases: 16. The CDR3 spans 19 residues. From germline, CDR1 is SEHNR and CDR2 FQNEAQ (reference sequence). The receptor was derived from a man between 18 and 35 years old who had recovered from COVID-19. The chain uses TRBV7-9 and TRBJ1-1; 9 nucleotides align to TRBD1. The sequenced sample consisted of peripheral blood. The CDR3 loop reads CASSLFRGTGILMNTEAFF. CDR3 in DNA: TGTGCCAGCAGCCTATTCCGGGGGACAGGGATCCTGATGAACACTGAAGCTTTCTTT.